One sample yielded the 17 T cell receptor beta chains listed below, sequenced in a study of T cell responses to AZD1222 COVID-19 vaccine. Generated by immunoSEQ multiplex PCR, the TCRdb table keeps only in-frame clones and is missing some. The sample records about 160,000 clones, 92% being singletons. Material: peripheral blood, obtained on day 0 of MenACWY control vaccination. These receptors originate from an adult in good health.

The chain couples TRBV29-1 to TRBJ1-1; 11 nucleotides line up with TRBD1. Germline V gives CDR1 SQVTM, CDR2 ANQGSEA. V lost 8 bases, J lost 4 bases, and 12 bases stayed unmatched. The CDR3 runs to 15 residues. This CDR3 reads CSSDGPGQGATEAFF. In nucleotides, the CDR3 is TGCAGCTCTGACGGCCCCGGACAGGGGGCCACTGAAGCTTTCTTT.

The chain employs TRBV27 and TRBJ2-7, with D possibly matching TRBD1 (5 bases). The CDR3 is 14 residues long. Trimming stripped 1 base from V and 6 bases from J, with 13 bases between. The germline V gene has CDR1 MNHEY and CDR2 SMNVEV (reference sequence). CDR3 region: CASSLWQGFSEQYF. As DNA, the CDR3 is TGTGCCAGCAGTTTATGGCAGGGATTCAGCGAGCAGTACTTC.

J is TRBJ2-5 and V is TRBV9; 10 nucleotides match TRBD2. The J segment lost 5 bases and the V segment lost 0 bases, leaving 4 bases of the junction unmatched. CDR3 length equals 15 residues. Germline CDR1 and CDR2: SGDLS and YYNGEE. The CDR3 DNA reads as TGTGCCAGCAGCGTAGCCAGCGGGAGGGGGGAGACCCAGTACTTC. Amino acid sequence: CASSVASGRGETQYF.

J is TRBJ2-5 and V is TRBV21-1; TRBD2 is taken as the D call from the table, unchecked against the DNA. TRBV21-1 is a pseudogene segment. The length of the CDR3 is 16 residues. The CDR3 nucleotides read TGTGCCATCCTGTGGACTAGCGGGAGATCTGGAGAGACCCAGTACTTC. Translation gives CAILWTSGRSGETQYF.

The V and J genes are TRBV5-1 and TRBJ2-5; 9 bases are a match to TRBD1. The germline gives CDR1 SGHRS, CDR2 YFSETQ. The junction had 11 bases not matched to a gene; V was cut back by 0 bases and J by 5 bases. This CDR3 spans 17 amino acids. This CDR3 is CASSLGYRDRAGETQYF. In nucleotides, the CDR3 is TGCGCCAGCAGCTTGGGTTATCGGGACAGGGCGGGGGAGACCCAGTACTTC.

The chain recombines TRBV4-1 with TRBJ1-5; perhaps TRBD1 as D (5 bases). The CDR3 is 13 residues long. V lost 5 bases and J 7 bases, leaving 12 bases between the germline ends. The germline CDR1 and CDR2 sequences are MGHRA and YSYEKL. CDR3 in amino acids: CASSFRGSQPQHF. Written as DNA, the CDR3 is TGCGCCAGCAGCTTCCGGGGGTCCCAGCCCCAGCATTTT.

The V and J genes are TRBV19 and TRBJ2-1, with 12 positions matching TRBD2. The V and J ends lost 3 bases and 4 bases, in that order; junction bases with no gene match: 7. Germline V CDR1 and CDR2: LNHDA, SQIVND (reference sequence). The CDR3 has 17 amino acids. CDR3 residues: CASSMGLAGNHYNEQFF. The CDR3 DNA sequence: TGTGCCAGTAGTATGGGACTAGCGGGTAACCATTACAATGAGCAGTTCTTC.

CDR3: CASSFRLISYEQYF. The CDR3, as DNA: TGTGCCAGCAGCTTCCGGTTAATCTCCTACGAGCAGTACTTC. The chain joins TRBV5-8 to TRBJ2-7; D unclear. V shed 2 bases and J shed 0 bases, with 9 bases lying between them. The germline V gene encodes CDR1 SGHTS and CDR2 YDEGEE. The CDR3 contains 14 residues.

This chain links TRBV18 with TRBJ2-2; D assignment may be TRBD1 or TRBD2 (6 bases each). The V end was cut by 2 bases, the J end by 3 bases, with 10 bases between. Looked up from germline, CDR1 is KGHSH and CDR2 is LQKENI. This CDR3 is 15 amino acids long. The CDR3 DNA follows: TGTGCCAGCTCACCAATCGGGGGCGACACCGGGGAGCTGTTTTTT. Residues: CASSPIGGDTGELFF.

This chain uses TRBV14 with TRBJ2-1, with a possible D match to TRBD2 (6 bases). The CDR3 runs to 14 residues. From germline, CDR1 is SGHDN and CDR2 FVKESK. V was trimmed by 3 bases and J by 2 bases, leaving 8 bases between them. The CDR3 region is CASSQPGAYNEQFF. The CDR3 DNA sequence: TGTGCCAGCAGCCAGCCGGGAGCCTACAATGAGCAGTTCTTC.

V gene TRBV3-1 (or the pseudogene TRBV3-2) combines with J gene TRBJ1-4; a weak D match, TRBD1 (5 bases). Looked up from germline, CDR1 is LGHDT and CDR2 is YNNKEL (reference sequence). Trimming took 2 bases from V and 7 from J, leaving 11 bases between them. The CDR3 loop spans 14 amino acids. CDR3 coding DNA: TGTGCCAGCAGCCAAACGGGGACCCTTGAAAAACTGTTTTTT. Protein product: CASSQTGTLEKLFF.

The rearrangement uses TRBV19 and TRBJ2-7; 7 nucleotides align to TRBD2. Unmatched junction bases numbered 11, after V lost 4 bases and J lost 2 bases. The germline V gene encodes CDR1 LNHDA and CDR2 SQIVND (reference sequence). The CDR3 runs to 16 residues. As DNA, the CDR3 is TGTGCCAGTAGTAGACCCCGGGGGGAGCGGCCCTACGAGCAGTACTTC. It codes for CASSRPRGERPYEQYF. The complete variable domain, with remaining parts taken from reference TRBV19 and TRBJ2-7, reads DGGITQSPKYLFRKEGQNVTLSCEQNLNHDAMYWYRQDPGQGLRLIYYSQIVNDFQKGDIAEGYSVSREKKESFPLTVTSAQKNPTAFYLCASSRPRGERPYEQYFGPGTRLTVT.

This clone was picked up one time. This sequence joins TRBV14 and TRBJ2-1; 9 bases are a match to TRBD2. CDR3 length equals 15 residues. CDR1 and CDR2 (germline): SGHDN, FVKESK. V lost 4 bases and J lost 2; bases outside the gene matches: 3. CDR3 region: CASSPGLAPYNEQFF. Here the CDR3 DNA reads TGTGCCAGCAGCCCTGGACTAGCGCCCTACAATGAGCAGTTCTTC.

V usage is TRBV6-5 and J usage is TRBJ1-6; 10 nucleotides align to TRBD1. The V gene's germline CDR1 is MNHEY and CDR2 SVGAGI. Trimming took 5 bases from V and 7 from J; bases not matched to a gene: 5. This CDR3 contains 15 residues. CDR3 region: CASSNLDRGNSPLHF. The CDR3 DNA follows: TGTGCCAGCAGTAACTTGGACAGGGGGAATTCACCCCTCCACTTT.

The chain uses TRBV5-4 and TRBJ2-3, with TRBD2 identical over 15 bases. The CDR3 runs 16 residues. With 4 bases clipped from V and 5 bases from J, the junction kept 5 bases outside the gene matches. Germline V gene data show CDR1 as SGHNT and CDR2 as YYREEE (reference sequence). This chain's CDR3 is CASSQGLAGGLDTQYF. The CDR3 DNA reads TGTGCCAGCAGCCAGGGACTAGCGGGAGGTTTAGATACGCAGTATTTT.

This clone was detected only once. The chain employs TRBV13 and TRBJ2-4, with 9 bases identical to TRBD1. With 5 bases clipped from V and 7 bases from J, the junction kept 6 bases outside the gene matches. CDR3 length: 14 amino acids. Germline-derived CDR1 and CDR2 are PRHDT and FYEKMQ (reference sequence). The CDR3 DNA is TGTGCCAGCAGCGCGGGGACAGGGTTTAACATTCAGTACTTC. Translated, it gives CASSAGTGFNIQYF.

J is TRBJ1-4 and V is TRBV2; D remains ambiguous. Germline V lookup: CDR1 SNHLY, CDR2 FYNNEI. Trimming removed 4 bases at V and 8 bases at J, with 17 bases between. The CDR3 has 15 amino acids. This chain's CDR3 is CASSADREGNEKLFF. As DNA, the CDR3 is TGTGCCAGCAGTGCCGACCGGGAGGGTAACGAAAAACTGTTTTTT.